The next 27 T cell receptor beta chains were all read from a single sample in a study of blood T cells in healthy people across ages. The second PCR ran roughly 6 to 11 cycles with a sample-barcoded 5' primer and J-beta primers. MiXCR, run by TCRdb on the 5' RACE reads, gives a single entry per CDR3 protein. Seen here are around 2 million distinct CDR3 sequences, around 40% observed once, and the top ten hold around 23%. Sample: blood. These TCRs come from a human donor in good health.

This clonotype came up many times. CDR3 sequence (DNA): TGTGCCAGCGGCTCGACTAGCGGGGAAATTCAGTACTTC. Its translation: CASGSTSGEIQYF. The chain couples TRBV7-2 to TRBJ2-4, with TRBD2 matching over 11 bases. The ends lost 8 bases at V and 10 bases at J; junction bases unmatched: 7. The CDR3 totals 13 residues. Looked up from germline, CDR1 is SGHTA and CDR2 is FQGNSA. The variable domain in full, completed from reference TRBV7-2 and TRBJ2-4, reads GAGVSQSPSNKVTEKGKDVELRCDPISGHTALYWYRQSLGQGLEFLIYFQGNSAPDKSGLPSDRFSAERTGGSVSTLTIQRTQQEDSAVYLCASGSTSGEIQYFGAGTRLSVL.

This clonotype was observed a handful of times. The genes are TRBV4-1 and TRBJ2-7; D might be TRBD1 or TRBD2, each matching 5 bases. Looked up from germline, CDR1 is MGHRA and CDR2 is YSYEKL. Trimming left V 0 bases short and J 3 bases short, with 21 bases between. The CDR3 runs 18 residues. CDR3 sequence (DNA): TGCGCCAGCAGCCAAGATACGAGGGGAGACAAACTTATCTACGAGCAGTACTTC. Translating it yields CASSQDTRGDKLIYEQYF.

The sample holds a few counts of this clonotype. The V and J genes are TRBV29-1 and TRBJ2-7, with 9 bases fitting TRBD1. CDR3 length: 14 residues. Germline-derived CDR1 and CDR2 are SQVTM and ANQGSEA. The junction had 12 bases not matched to a gene; V was cut back by 6 bases and J by 6 bases. CDR3 sequence: CSVLQGAQDGEQYF. CDR3 nucleotides: TGCAGCGTCCTACAGGGGGCCCAGGATGGCGAGCAGTACTTC.

This clonotype has only a few counts. The chain employs TRBV6-2 or TRBV6-3 and TRBJ2-1, with no clear D. CDR1 is MNHEY, CDR2 SVGEGT, per germline. The CDR3 length is 12 residues. V gave up 10 bases and J gave up 6 bases, with 13 bases separating them. DNA for the CDR3: TGTGCCACCTGGGTAACGGGCAATGAGCAGTTCTTC. Its translation is CATWVTGNEQFF.

This clonotype occurred a few times. The chain is built from TRBV6-6 and TRBJ2-5; maybe TRBD2 (6 bases). Germline values: CDR1 MNHNY, CDR2 SVGAGI (reference sequence). Trimming pared 3 bases from V and 6 bases from J, leaving 17 bases between. The CDR3 is 15 residues long. CDR3 sequence: CASSYPGTEGKTQYF. The CDR3 DNA is TGTGCCAGCAGTTATCCCGGGACGGAGGGAAAGACCCAGTACTTC.

V usage is TRBV25-1 and J usage is TRBJ2-1; unclear D gene. V dropped 3 bases and J dropped 0 bases, with 9 bases sitting between them. The CDR3 has 15 residues. Looked up from germline, CDR1 is MGHDK and CDR2 is SYGVNS. The CDR3 region has the DNA TGTGCCAGCAGTGAGAATCCGAGCTCCTACAATGAGCAGTTCTTC. The encoded protein is CASSENPSSYNEQFF.

This clonotype has just one count. This could be a read error, since a much larger clone is one nucleotide away. This chain links TRBV4-3 with TRBJ2-3; 7 bases agree with TRBD1. There are 14 residues in the CDR3. CDR1 is LGHNA and CDR2 is YSLEER in the germline V gene. V gave up 3 bases and J gave up 14 bases; unmatched junction bases: 14. This CDR3 is CASSQGTVNEKLYF. CDR3 coding DNA: TGCGCCAGCAGCCAGGGGACAGTTAATGAAAAACTGTATTTT.

In its sample, this clonotype was seen a few times. V gene TRBV28 combines with J gene TRBJ2-7; maybe TRBD1 (6 bases). The CDR3 has 14 residues. With 6 bases removed from V and 6 bases from J, the gap between germline ends came to 18 bases. The V gene's germline CDR1 is MDHEN and CDR2 SYDVKM. In DNA form, the CDR3 reads TGTGCCAGCAGCTTGACAGGTGATCTTTGCGAGCAGTACTTC. It encodes CASSLTGDLCEQYF.

The rearrangement uses TRBV27 and TRBJ2-3, with 14 bases lining up with TRBD2. Germline loops: CDR1 MNHEY, CDR2 SMNVEV (reference sequence). CDR3 size: 17 residues. The V segment lost 4 bases and the J segment 1 base; nucleotides outside the gene matches: 4. As DNA, the CDR3 is TGTGCCAGCAGTTGGACTAGCGGGGGGAGGGGCACAGATACGCAGTATTTT. Translating it yields CASSWTSGGRGTDTQYF.

V is TRBV28 and J is TRBJ2-7, with 7 bases that match TRBD1. The CDR3 totals 17 residues. V lost 3 bases, J lost 2 bases, and 13 bases stayed unmatched. The V gene's germline CDR1 is MDHEN and CDR2 SYDVKM. Here the CDR3 reads CASSFTKGQEPTYEQYF. The CDR3 DNA reads TGTGCCAGCAGTTTCACTAAAGGACAGGAGCCAACCTACGAGCAGTACTTC.

This sequence joins TRBV2 and TRBJ1-2; 7 nucleotides line up with TRBD1. J gave up 0 bases and V 10 bases, and 11 bases lay outside the gene matches. Germline CDR1 reads SNHLY; CDR2 reads FYNNEI. This CDR3 contains 15 residues. CDR3 coding DNA: TGTGCCAACTTGGCCACAGGGGTAACTAACTATGGCTACACCTTC. Translated: CANLATGVTNYGYTF.

The chain employs TRBV3-1 and TRBJ2-4; TRBD2 matches 12 bases. The CDR3 is made up of 20 amino acids. The J segment lost 0 bases and the V segment lost 3 bases, leaving 12 bases of the junction unmatched. The germline gives CDR1 LGHDT, CDR2 YNNKEL (reference sequence). In DNA, the CDR3 is TGTGCCAGCAGCCACCGGACTAGCGGGGCCCTCGACTTAGCCAAAAACATTCAGTACTTC. Translating gives CASSHRTSGALDLAKNIQYF.

The chain is built from TRBV7-2 and TRBJ2-3; D may be TRBD1 (6 bases). The V end lost 5 bases, the J end lost 1 base, and 19 bases lay between the germline ends. This CDR3 spans 17 amino acids. Germline lookup yields CDR1 SGHTA and CDR2 FQGNSA. The DNA of the CDR3 is TGTGCCAGCAGCCACCCGAGGGACCCAGGGGGCACAGATACGCAGTATTTT. Protein sequence: CASSHPRDPGGTDTQYF.

This chain joins TRBV20-1 and TRBJ2-5; TRBD2 agrees at 11 bases. CDR3 length: 15 amino acids. From germline, CDR1 is DFQATT and CDR2 SNEGSKA (reference sequence). Trimming at V came to 7 bases and at J to 1 base, leaving 8 bases not matched to a gene. This CDR3 is CSVTGTSGSQETQYF. As DNA, the CDR3 is TGCAGTGTCACCGGGACTAGCGGATCCCAAGAGACCCAGTACTTC.

This chain links TRBV3-1 with TRBJ1-2; tentative D call: TRBD1 (6 bases). From germline, CDR1 is LGHDT and CDR2 YNNKEL (reference sequence). Between the trimmed V and J ends, which lost 3 bases and 8 bases, there was a span of 13 bases. The CDR3 loop spans 13 amino acids. The DNA for the CDR3 is TGTGCCAGCAGCCAGGTGCAGGGGACAGGCTACACCTTC. The encoded protein is CASSQVQGTGYTF.

Worth noting for this clonotype: Germline is not matched at one junction end, which may reflect a read error. This chain joins TRBV6-4 and TRBJ2-3; unclear D gene. Germline loops: CDR1 MRHNA, CDR2 SNTAGT. This CDR3 contains 15 residues. DNA for the CDR3: TGCGCCATGCACCGGTTCGAGAACTTCACAGATACGCGGTATTTT. Its protein is CAMHRFENFTDTRYF.

In this sample, this clonotype turned up a few times. The rearrangement uses TRBV6-2 or TRBV6-3 and TRBJ2-1; D is unclear. From germline, CDR1 is MNHEY and CDR2 SVGEGT. CDR3 length: 17 residues. V was clipped by 5 bases and J by 3 bases, with 20 bases between them. This CDR3 reads CASSPAAWWTGYNEQFF. CDR3 DNA: TGTGCCAGCAGTCCGGCTGCTTGGTGGACGGGCTACAATGAGCAGTTCTTC.

This chain uses TRBV4-1 with TRBJ1-5; D is undetermined. Trimming pared 2 bases from V and 5 bases from J, leaving 13 bases between. The CDR3 has 15 amino acids. Germline V lookup: CDR1 MGHRA, CDR2 YSYEKL. In DNA form, the CDR3 reads TGCGCCAGCAGCCAAAGGCGAGGAACCCATCAGCCCCAGCATTTT. Encoded protein: CASSQRRGTHQPQHF.

This clonotype was seen a few times. V and J are TRBV27 and TRBJ1-1, with D tentatively TRBD1 (6 bases). This CDR3 spans 13 amino acids. Germline-derived CDR1 and CDR2 are MNHEY and SMNVEV (reference sequence). Trimming took 3 bases from V and 6 from J, leaving 11 bases between them. CDR3 sequence: CASSFGTPPEAFF. The CDR3 nucleotides read TGTGCCAGCAGTTTCGGGACACCGCCTGAAGCTTTCTTT.

The V gene is TRBV13, the J gene TRBJ2-1, with D perhaps TRBD1 or TRBD2 (6 bases each). From germline, CDR1 is PRHDT and CDR2 FYEKMQ (reference sequence). The CDR3 runs 17 residues. Trimming shortened V by 1 base and J by 0 bases, and 13 bases separated the two germline ends. Written as DNA, the CDR3 is TGTGCCAGCAGCTTAGCCCTGAGGGGGGCCTCCTACAATGAGCAGTTCTTC. Encoded protein: CASSLALRGASYNEQFF. Based on the CDR3 plus reference TRBV13 and TRBJ2-1, the full variable domain is AAGVIQSPRHLIKEKRETATLKCYPIPRHDTVYWYQQGPGQDPQFLISFYEKMQSDKGSIPDRFSAQQFSDYHSELNMSSLELGDSALYFCASSLALRGASYNEQFFGPGTRLTVL.

The chain has TRBV9 and TRBJ1-5; D is possibly TRBD1 (6 bases). Germline V gives CDR1 SGDLS, CDR2 YYNGEE. The CDR3 runs to 13 residues. The V and J ends lost 4 bases and 5 bases respectively, with 10 bases between them. The CDR3 DNA sequence: TGTGCCAGCAGCCGAGGACAGCATCAGCCCCAGCATTTT. Translation: CASSRGQHQPQHF.

This clonotype was seen a handful of times. V gene TRBV15 combines with J gene TRBJ1-1; D ambiguous. CDR3 length: 12 residues. V dropped 0 bases and J dropped 4 bases, with 3 bases sitting between them. Germline V gives CDR1 LNHNV, CDR2 YYDKDF (reference sequence). CDR3 amino acids: CATSRDPTEAFF. CDR3 DNA: TGTGCCACCAGCAGAGATCCCACTGAAGCTTTCTTT.

This chain joins TRBV5-1 and TRBJ1-1; TRBD1 matches at 9 bases. This CDR3 has 15 amino acids. CDR1 is SGHRS and CDR2 is YFSETQ in the germline V gene. V shed 4 bases, J shed 4 bases, and the junction held 8 bases outside the gene matches. The CDR3: CASSPGQGWGTEAFF. The CDR3 region has the DNA TGCGCCAGCAGCCCGGGACAGGGATGGGGCACTGAAGCTTTCTTT.

This sequence joins TRBV10-3 and TRBJ2-3; no definite D call. This CDR3 is 13 amino acids long. V lost 5 bases and J lost 2, with 8 bases in between. Germline loops: CDR1 ENHRY, CDR2 SYGVKD. CDR3: CAISTGFTDTQYF. The CDR3 DNA sequence: TGTGCCATCAGTACCGGGTTCACAGATACGCAGTATTTT.

The genes are TRBV29-1 and TRBJ2-3, with no clear D. Trimming stripped 7 bases from V and 3 bases from J, with 11 bases between. Germline lookup yields CDR1 SQVTM and CDR2 ANQGSEA. The length of the CDR3 is 12 residues. CDR3 coding DNA: TGCAGCGGCTGGGTACCTACAGATACGCAGTATTTT. Translation gives CSGWVPTDTQYF.

The chain joins TRBV4-3 to TRBJ2-3, with D perhaps assigned TRBD1 or TRBD2 (5 bases each). CDR1 is LGHNA and CDR2 is YSLEER in the germline V gene. V lost 0 bases, J lost 2 bases, and 12 bases lay in between. The CDR3 extends over 16 amino acids. CDR3 nucleotides: TGCGCCAGCAGCCAAGATTGGGACCAACCCACAGATACGCAGTATTTT. Translated, it gives CASSQDWDQPTDTQYF.

This chain uses TRBV24-1 with TRBJ2-3, with no clear D. With 4 bases removed from V and 5 bases from J, the gap between germline ends came to 9 bases. CDR1 and CDR2 from the germline V gene are KGHDR and SFDVKD. The CDR3 contains 13 residues. Written as DNA, the CDR3 is TGTGCCACCAGTGAGACACAGAGAGATACGCAGTATTTT. Translated, it gives CATSETQRDTQYF.